A single sample is the source of the 25 T cell receptor beta chains below, sequenced in a study of blood T cells in healthy people across ages. A sample-barcoded 5' primer and a J-beta primer mix were used in a second PCR of roughly 6 to 11 cycles. One entry per CDR3 protein, called by TCRdb with MiXCR from the 5' RACE reads. The sample has hundreds of thousands of distinct CDR3 sequences, approximately 25% seen once. This sample was shared with a second study, whose subject was T cells of mothers and their children.

Sequenced sample: blood. These receptors all come from a boy aged 5 to 17 in good health.

This clonotype was seen only a few times. V usage is TRBV11-2 and J usage is TRBJ1-6; 7 bases map to TRBD1. The germline CDR1 and CDR2 sequences are SGHAT and FQNNGV. V shed 5 bases and J 10 bases; nucleotides not matched to a gene: 8. The CDR3 has 14 residues. The CDR3 here is CASSPHDRVSPLHF. The CDR3 bases are TGTGCCAGCAGCCCTCACGACAGGGTCTCACCCCTCCACTTT.

This clonotype was seen a few times. This sequence joins TRBV7-8 and TRBJ1-4, with D perhaps matching TRBD1 (5 bases). CDR3 length: 19 amino acids. CDR1 SGHVS and CDR2 FQNEAQ come from the germline V gene. Trimming took 0 bases from V and 0 from J, leaving 17 bases between them. The CDR3: CASSLARRGPIATNEKLFF. CDR3 sequence (DNA): TGTGCCAGCAGCTTAGCGCGAAGGGGACCGATTGCAACTAATGAAAAACTGTTTTTT.

The chain joins TRBV7-9 to TRBJ2-5; 10 bases are a match to TRBD2. The J call is uncertain, as TRBJ2-7 better fits the DNA end. Germline V gene sequence: CDR1 SEHNR, CDR2 FQNEAQ (reference sequence). This CDR3 comprises 15 residues. The CDR3 loop is CASSASSGRRYEQYF. The CDR3 DNA reads TGTGCCAGCAGTGCATCTAGCGGGAGAAGGTACGAGCAGTACTTC.

V gene TRBV6-5 combines with J gene TRBJ1-2, with a tentative D call TRBD1 (5 bases). The CDR3 has 15 amino acids. CDR1 and CDR2 (germline): MNHEY, SVGAGI. V was cut by 6 bases and J by 2 bases, with 16 bases left in between. CDR3: CASSPLGEGNYGYTF. As DNA, the CDR3 is TGTGCCAGCAGCCCCCTGGGGGAAGGCAACTATGGCTACACCTTC.

The chain couples TRBV6-5 to TRBJ2-7, with 7 bases identical to TRBD2. Germline values: CDR1 MNHEY, CDR2 SVGAGI. V trimming: 8 bases; J trimming: 0 bases; junction bases outside the gene matches: 7. This CDR3 has 14 residues. The CDR3 here is CASRLRESSYEQYF. Here the CDR3 DNA reads TGTGCCAGCCGACTGCGGGAGAGCTCCTACGAGCAGTACTTC.

This clonotype was found many times. V gene TRBV5-5 combines with J gene TRBJ2-1, with TRBD2 as a possible D gene (6 bases). CDR1 is SGHKS, CDR2 YYEKEE, per germline (reference sequence). This CDR3 comprises 15 residues. V was trimmed by 0 bases and J by 2 bases, leaving 9 bases between them. The CDR3 coding sequence is TGTGCCAGCAGCTTGGCGGGGGAGGCCTACAATGAGCAGTTCTTC. It is translated as CASSLAGEAYNEQFF. Drawing the rest from reference TRBV5-5 and TRBJ2-1, the complete variable domain is DAGVTQSPTHLIKTRGQQVTLRCSPISGHKSVSWYQQVLGQGPQFIFQYYEKEERGRGNFPDRFSARQFPNYSSELNVNALLLGDSALYLCASSLAGEAYNEQFFGPGTRLTVL.

This chain connects TRBV11-2 to TRBJ2-4; 7 nucleotides line up with TRBD2. V shed 0 bases, J shed 0 bases, and the junction held 11 bases outside the gene matches. The CDR3 is made up of 19 amino acids. Germline V gives CDR1 SGHAT, CDR2 FQNNGV. CDR3 sequence reads: CASSLDLGSGLTAKNIQYF. The CDR3 coding sequence is TGTGCCAGCAGCTTAGATCTGGGTAGCGGGCTCACAGCCAAAAACATTCAGTACTTC. Drawing the rest from reference TRBV11-2 and TRBJ2-4, the complete variable domain is EAGVAQSPRYKIIEKRQSVAFWCNPISGHATLYWYQQILGQGPKLLIQFQNNGVVDDSQLPKDRFSAERLKGVDSTLKIQPAKLEDSAVYLCASSLDLGSGLTAKNIQYFGAGTRLSVL.

The chain recombines TRBV4-3 with TRBJ1-2; 8 bases align to TRBD1. With 3 bases clipped from V and 3 bases from J, the junction kept 9 bases outside the gene matches. In germline, CDR1 is LGHNA, CDR2 YSLEER. This CDR3 region has 16 residues. CDR3 amino acids: CASSHIPQTGDYGYTF. The DNA of the CDR3 is TGCGCCAGCAGCCATATCCCTCAGACAGGGGACTATGGCTACACCTTC.

The chain carries TRBV28 and TRBJ1-2, with D uncertain. The germline gives CDR1 MDHEN, CDR2 SYDVKM. V was shortened by 8 bases and J by 8 bases, with 6 bases between the two germline ends. CDR3 length: 9 amino acids. The CDR3 spells CASGQGYTF. The DNA for the CDR3 is TGTGCCAGCGGTCAGGGCTACACCTTC.

This clonotype showed up just a few times. The chain has TRBV5-1 and TRBJ1-1; D unresolved. Per germline, CDR1 SGHRS and CDR2 YFSETQ. This CDR3 comprises 14 residues. V lost 3 bases to trimming and J lost 7 bases, with 16 bases between them. CDR3 sequence: CASSSGSGNYEAFF. DNA for the CDR3: TGCGCCAGCAGCTCCGGGTCCGGAAATTATGAAGCTTTCTTT.

This clonotype appeared a few times. The CDR3 coding sequence is TGTGCCAGCAGTTACTCGTCCAATCGCGGGACAGATACGCAGTATTTT. This translates into CASSYSSNRGTDTQYF. The V and J genes are TRBV6-5 and TRBJ2-3; D might be TRBD2 (5 bases). The CDR3 spans 16 residues. Germline V lookup: CDR1 MNHEY, CDR2 SVGAGI. Trimming stripped 0 bases from V and 3 bases from J, with 13 bases between.

The gene calls are TRBV20-1 and TRBJ2-1; 9 bases map to TRBD2. The V and J ends lost 2 bases and 4 bases, in that order; junction bases with no gene match: 9. The CDR3 is made up of 16 amino acids. Germline CDR1 reads DFQATT; CDR2 reads SNEGSKA (reference sequence). The CDR3 DNA reads as TGCAGTGCTAGAAGCTCGGCTAGCGGGGATTACAATGAGCAGTTCTTC. This encodes CSARSSASGDYNEQFF.

This clonotype was counted between two and nine times. The rearrangement joins TRBV10-3 to TRBJ2-1; D is ambiguous. From germline, CDR1 is ENHRY and CDR2 SYGVKD. V dropped 0 bases and J dropped 7 bases, with 7 bases sitting between them. The CDR3 is 13 amino acids. CDR3 nucleotides: TGTGCCATCAGTGAGTCTCCCGGGAATGAGCAGTTCTTC. It codes for CAISESPGNEQFF.

The table lists this clonotype with a few counts. The chain carries TRBV29-1 and TRBJ2-5; D might be TRBD2 (6 bases). Trimming removed 4 bases from V and 5 bases from J, with 14 bases in between. Germline V gene data show CDR1 as SQVTM and CDR2 as ANQGSEA. The CDR3 has 13 amino acids. DNA for the CDR3: TGCAGCGTTGTCGCGGGACCCGCGGAGACCCAGTACTTC. This gives the protein CSVVAGPAETQYF. The entire variable domain, with the rest obtained from reference TRBV29-1 and TRBJ2-5, is as follows: SAVISQKPSRDICQRGTSLTIQCQVDSQVTMMFWYRQQPGQSLTLIATANQGSEATYESGFVIDKFPISRPNLTFSTLTVSNMSPEDSSIYLCSVVAGPAETQYFGPGTRLLVL.

This clonotype has just a few counts. The chain uses TRBV10-3 and TRBJ2-5, with a possible D match to TRBD2 (6 bases). The CDR3 contains 20 residues. Germline V gene lookup returns CDR1 ENHRY and CDR2 SYGVKD. V was pared by 0 bases and J by 2 bases, with 25 bases between. The CDR3 nucleotides are TGTGCCATCAGTGAGTCGCGAACGGAGGGAATTGTGCCGGGTCAAGAGACCCAGTACTTC. It encodes CAISESRTEGIVPGQETQYF.

The J gene is TRBJ2-5, the V gene TRBV7-2; TRBD1 matches 10 bases. The J call may be in error: the DNA end matches TRBJ2-7 better. Per the germline V gene, CDR1 is SGHTA and CDR2 is FQGNSA. CDR3 length: 15 residues. CDR3 DNA: TGTGCCAGCAGTCCCTCCGGGGACAGGGGACGCGAGCAGTACTTC. This sequence encodes CASSPSGDRGREQYF.

The gene calls are TRBV28 and TRBJ2-5; TRBD1 matches 7 bases. The J call may be incorrect, as the DNA end agrees better with TRBJ2-1. The length of the CDR3 is 15 residues. Per the germline V gene, CDR1 is MDHEN and CDR2 is SYDVKM. DNA of the CDR3: TGTGCCAGCACTCAAGCAGGGGGTTCCCTCAATGAGCAGTTCTTC. Amino acid sequence: CASTQAGGSLNEQFF.

This clonotype was detected a few times. CDR3 in DNA: TGTGCCAGCAGCTTAGATCTGGTTGGACTGTTTTTT. Protein product: CASSLDLVGLFF. The rearrangement uses TRBV7-9 and TRBJ1-4; unclear D gene. The germline V gene has CDR1 SEHNR and CDR2 FQNEAQ (reference sequence). V shed 1 base and J shed 13 bases, with 10 bases lying between them. CDR3 length: 12 amino acids. The full variable domain, rest sourced from reference TRBV7-9 and TRBJ1-4, is DTGVSQNPRHKITKRGQNVTFRCDPISEHNRLYWYRQTLGQGPEFLTYFQNEAQLEKSRLLSDRFSAERPKGSFSTLEIQRTEQGDSAMYLCASSLDLVGLFFGSGTQLSVL.

This clonotype was found a few times. The chain joins TRBV20-1 to TRBJ2-3; TRBD2 aligns across 7 bases. CDR1 and CDR2 from the germline V gene are DFQATT and SNEGSKA (reference sequence). The V and J ends lost 3 bases and 0 bases, in that order; junction bases with no gene match: 9. The CDR3 spans 16 residues. CDR3 sequence: CSASPVLAASTDTQYF. CDR3 nucleotides: TGCAGTGCTAGTCCGGTGCTAGCGGCTAGCACAGATACGCAGTATTTT.

The CDR3 sequence: CASSARIGSYNEQFF. CDR3 nucleotides: TGCGCCAGCAGCGCCAGGATCGGGTCCTACAATGAGCAGTTCTTC. The genes are TRBV4-3 and TRBJ2-1; unclear D gene. V lost 5 bases to trimming and J lost 1 base, with 12 bases between them. CDR1 and CDR2 (germline): LGHNA, YSLEER. This CDR3 spans 15 amino acids.

V and J are TRBV13 and TRBJ2-7, with D perhaps TRBD2 (7 bases). The CDR3 totals 14 residues. In germline, CDR1 is PRHDT, CDR2 FYEKMQ (reference sequence). V lost 7 bases and J 4 bases, leaving 17 bases between the germline ends. The CDR3 spells CASTYGGANYEQYF. As DNA, the CDR3 is TGTGCCAGCACGTATGGGGGGGCAAATTACGAGCAGTACTTC. The full variable domain, rest sourced from reference TRBV13 and TRBJ2-7, is AAGVIQSPRHLIKEKRETATLKCYPIPRHDTVYWYQQGPGQDPQFLISFYEKMQSDKGSIPDRFSAQQFSDYHSELNMSSLELGDSALYFCASTYGGANYEQYFGPGTRLTVT.

The V and J genes are TRBV12-3 or TRBV12-4 and TRBJ1-2; 9 bases are a match to TRBD1. The CDR3 has 15 residues. With 5 bases clipped from V and 7 bases from J, the junction kept 11 bases outside the gene matches. The CDR3 region has the DNA TGTGCCAGCAGTCAGGGGGGACAGGGAAGATCTGGCTACACCTTC. Translation: CASSQGGQGRSGYTF.

CDR3 in amino acids: CASSYWQGRVNTEAFF. For the CDR3, the DNA is TGTGCCAGCAGTTACTGGCAGGGGAGGGTGAACACTGAAGCTTTCTTT. The chain carries TRBV6-2 or TRBV6-3 and TRBJ1-1; TRBD1 is a possible D gene (6 bases). The CDR3 runs 16 residues. Germline loops: CDR1 MNHEY, CDR2 SVGEGT. V was pared by 1 base and J by 0 bases, with 12 bases between.

V gene TRBV2 combines with J gene TRBJ1-2; the D is unclear. V lost 6 bases, J lost 11 bases, and 22 bases lay in between. In germline, CDR1 is SNHLY, CDR2 FYNNEI. The CDR3 runs to 14 residues. CDR3 sequence (DNA): TGTGCCAGCAGCTCGGGAGACACCTTAGATACGTACACCTTC. Translation gives CASSSGDTLDTYTF.

The chain is built from TRBV3-1 and TRBJ1-4; 9 nucleotides align to TRBD1. The CDR3 sequence is 11 residues long. J lost 15 bases, V lost 5 bases, and 4 bases had no gene match. Germline CDR1 is LGHDT and CDR2 is YNNKEL (reference sequence). The CDR3 protein is CASSFRDRVFF. CDR3 bases: TGTGCCAGCAGCTTCCGGGACAGGGTGTTTTTT.